These 15 T cell receptor beta chains were sequenced from one sample in a study of beta chain features in type 1 diabetes. Sequenced material consisted of expressed TCRB transcripts (all of the isolated RNA was reverse transcribed). TCRdb's table, derived via immunoSEQ multiplex PCR, lists solely in-frame clones and lacks some. The data contain about 59,000 clones, about 61% of them seen just once; the ten biggest clones take up roughly 2.2%. Material: Tregs from blood. These receptors originate from a woman younger than 30 in good health.

The chain joins TRBV20-1 to TRBJ2-1, with D unclear. CDR3 length: 11 residues. Germline loops: CDR1 DFQATT, CDR2 SNEGSKA (reference sequence). The V end lost 1 base, the J end lost 8 bases, and 6 bases lay between the germline ends. In DNA form, the CDR3 reads TGCAGTGCTAGAGCGGTGTATGAGCAGTTCTTC. The encoded protein is CSARAVYEQFF.

The V call is TRBV19, the J call TRBJ2-1; a weak D match, TRBD2 (6 bases). This CDR3 is built from 16 residues. V gave up 3 bases and J gave up 5 bases, with 17 bases separating them. CDR1 and CDR2 from the germline V gene are LNHDA and SQIVND (reference sequence). CDR3 DNA sequence: TGTGCCAGTAGTATGGAGGGTACGGGGTGGGACAATGAGCAGTTCTTC. Its translation is CASSMEGTGWDNEQFF.

This clone turned up a few times. The CDR3 DNA follows: TGCGCCAGCGATCCTAGACAGGGAAATTACTCTGGAAACACCATATATTTT. Residues: CASDPRQGNYSGNTIYF. The J gene is TRBJ1-3, the V gene TRBV23-1, with TRBD1 matching 7 bases. Being an ORF, TRBV23-1 has a function that is uncertain. Unmatched junction bases numbered 13, after V lost 8 bases and J lost 0 bases. CDR3 length equals 17 residues.

Only a few counts were recorded for this clone. V is TRBV11-2 and J is TRBJ2-7; 7 bases map to TRBD1. CDR1 is SGHAT, CDR2 FQNNGV, per germline. There are 13 residues in the CDR3. J lost 6 bases, V lost 3 bases, and 5 bases had no gene match. In DNA, the CDR3 is TGTGCCAGCAGCTTCGTACAGGGGAGCGAGCAGTACTTC. This sequence encodes CASSFVQGSEQYF.

This chain links TRBV6-5 with TRBJ2-1, with D possibly matching TRBD2 (7 bases). The CDR3 is 15 residues long. Trimming left V 7 bases short and J 5 bases short, with 18 bases between. The germline CDR1 and CDR2 sequences are MNHEY and SVGAGI. In DNA, the CDR3 is TGTGCCAGCACCCATGGCGGGGGCAATAACAATGAGCAGTTCTTC. It translates to CASTHGGGNNNEQFF.

V is TRBV7-2 and J is TRBJ2-3; TRBD2 agrees at 8 bases. This CDR3 has 14 amino acids. Per the germline V gene, CDR1 is SGHTA and CDR2 is FQGNSA. V trimming: 5 bases; J trimming: 6 bases; junction bases outside the gene matches: 7. The CDR3 nucleotides are TGTGCCAGCAGCCAAGGACTAGCTCAGGATACGCAGTATTTT. Translated: CASSQGLAQDTQYF.

This clone has just a few counts. This chain links TRBV5-1 with TRBJ2-7; 12 nucleotides line up with TRBD1. The junction had 6 bases not matched to a gene; V was cut back by 4 bases and J by 7 bases. The CDR3 is made up of 14 amino acids. Looked up from germline, CDR1 is SGHRS and CDR2 is YFSETQ. The DNA for the CDR3 is TGCGCCAGCAGCCCGGGACAGGGGGCTGAAGAGCAGTACTTC. Protein: CASSPGQGAEEQYF.

This clone was observed a few times. V and J are TRBV7-2 and TRBJ2-1; TRBD2 agrees at 11 bases. The CDR3 is 15 residues long. Looked up from germline, CDR1 is SGHTA and CDR2 is FQGNSA. The junction had 9 bases not matched to a gene; V was cut back by 5 bases and J by 9 bases. CDR3: CASSPGLAVGSEQFF. The CDR3 bases are TGTGCCAGCAGCCCGGGACTAGCGGTCGGTAGTGAGCAGTTCTTC.

The DNA for the CDR3 is TGCGCCAGCAGCCCCGGACAGGGCTATGGCTACACCTTC. The encoded protein is CASSPGQGYGYTF. The V and J genes are TRBV5-1 and TRBJ1-2; 8 positions match TRBD1. The CDR3 contains 13 residues. Germline-derived CDR1 and CDR2 are SGHRS and YFSETQ. V gave up 4 bases and J gave up 4 bases; unmatched junction bases: 3.

This clone showed up just a few times. V usage is TRBV7-2 and J usage is TRBJ2-1, with 8 bases that match TRBD2. The germline V gene has CDR1 SGHTA and CDR2 FQGNSA. J lost 2 bases, V lost 3 bases, and 3 bases had no gene match. CDR3 length: 15 residues. In DNA form, the CDR3 reads TGTGCCAGCAGCTTGGGTAGCGGGACCTACAATGAGCAGTTCTTC. Translation gives CASSLGSGTYNEQFF.

The chain combines TRBV7-2 with TRBJ2-5, with TRBD2 matching over 9 bases. The V and J ends lost 5 bases and 4 bases, in that order; junction bases with no gene match: 8. The CDR3 is made up of 15 amino acids. The V gene's germline CDR1 is SGHTA and CDR2 FQGNSA. This chain's CDR3 is CASSVLAGVGETQYF. CDR3 in DNA: TGTGCCAGCAGCGTGTTAGCGGGGGTGGGAGAGACCCAGTACTTC. Supplemented by reference TRBV7-2 and TRBJ2-5, the full variable domain reads GAGVSQSPSNKVTEKGKDVELRCDPISGHTALYWYRQSLGQGLEFLIYFQGNSAPDKSGLPSDRFSAERTGGSVSTLTIQRTQQEDSAVYLCASSVLAGVGETQYFGPGTRLLVL.

This clone appeared a few times. J is TRBJ1-4 and V is TRBV5-5, with 9 positions matching TRBD1. Germline CDR1 reads SGHKS; CDR2 reads YYEKEE (reference sequence). Unmatched junction bases numbered 13, after V lost 4 bases and J lost 0 bases. The CDR3 is 19 amino acids. In DNA, the CDR3 is TGTGCCAGCAGCCCCACGACTGGGACAGGGTTTGCAACTAATGAAAAACTGTTTTTT. This gives the protein CASSPTTGTGFATNEKLFF.

J is TRBJ2-1 and V is TRBV7-3; D not certain. Germline V CDR1 and CDR2: SGHTA, FQGTGA. This CDR3 has 15 residues. Between the trimmed V and J ends, which lost 0 bases and 0 bases, there was a span of 6 bases. This CDR3 is CASSLTAISYNEQFF. CDR3 in DNA: TGTGCCAGCAGCTTAACGGCCATCTCCTACAATGAGCAGTTCTTC.

This clone was found once. V usage is TRBV7-6 and J usage is TRBJ2-1, with D perhaps matching TRBD2 (7 bases). V was cut by 5 bases and J by 12 bases, with 23 bases left in between. From germline, CDR1 is SGHVS and CDR2 FNYEAQ. The CDR3 length is 15 residues. The chain's CDR3 is CASSRETSPGGRQFF. The CDR3 nucleotides read TGTGCCAGCAGCCGAGAGACTAGCCCGGGGGGCAGGCAGTTCTTC.

Only a few counts were recorded for this clone. This chain links TRBV7-2 with TRBJ2-1, with 11 bases identical to TRBD2. With 4 bases clipped from V and 15 bases from J, the junction kept 5 bases outside the gene matches. The germline gives CDR1 SGHTA, CDR2 FQGNSA. The CDR3 has 12 residues. CDR3 in DNA: TGTGCCAGCAGCTCGATAGCGGGGGGGCTGTTCTTC. Translation: CASSSIAGGLFF.